This T cell receptor beta chain emerged from a study of blood T cell repertoires in COVID-19. The overall study: Researchers got acute and convalescent COVID-19 samples from the United States, Italy and Spain. The analysed material was cDNA or gDNA that came from T cells, B-cell-depleted T cells, or PBMCs.

Original data processing: By means of reference gene primer amplification, nucleated cell counts were estimated. The protocol was immunoSEQ multiplex PCR, while the TCRdb copy is restricted to in-frame clones and leaves out a portion. That table supplies the V and J calls and clone size; D and trimming were determined from the DNA. This table holds over 75,000 clones, around 79% found once. Sequences were obtained from peripheral blood. This sequence originates from a human donor in a cohort sampled during active COVID-19.

The CDR3 is CASRRDYSNQPQHF. CDR3 sequence (DNA): TGTGCCAGCAGACGGGATTATAGCAATCAGCCCCAGCATTTT. This sequence joins TRBV27 and TRBJ1-5; D is uncertain. The V gene's germline CDR1 is MNHEY and CDR2 SMNVEV (reference sequence). Trimming stripped 6 bases from V and 0 bases from J, with 9 bases between. The CDR3 loop spans 14 amino acids.